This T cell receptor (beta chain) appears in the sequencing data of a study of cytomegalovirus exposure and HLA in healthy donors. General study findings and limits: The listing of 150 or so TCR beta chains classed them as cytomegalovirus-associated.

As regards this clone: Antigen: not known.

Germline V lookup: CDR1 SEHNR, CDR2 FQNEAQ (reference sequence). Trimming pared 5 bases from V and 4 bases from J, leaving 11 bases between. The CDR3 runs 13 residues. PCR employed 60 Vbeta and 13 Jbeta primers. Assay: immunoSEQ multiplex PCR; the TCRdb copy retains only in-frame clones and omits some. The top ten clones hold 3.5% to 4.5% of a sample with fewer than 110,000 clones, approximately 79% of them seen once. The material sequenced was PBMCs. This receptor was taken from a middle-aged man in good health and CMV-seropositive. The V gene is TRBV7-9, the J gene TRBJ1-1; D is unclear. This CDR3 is CASSRLGGTEAFF. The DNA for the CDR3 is TGTGCCAGCAGCCGCCTCGGAGGCACTGAAGCTTTCTTT. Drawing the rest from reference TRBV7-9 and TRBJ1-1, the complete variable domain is DTGVSQNPRHKITKRGQNVTFRCDPISEHNRLYWYRQTLGQGPEFLTYFQNEAQLEKSRLLSDRFSAERPKGSFSTLEIQRTEQGDSAMYLCASSRLGGTEAFFGQGTRLTVV.